The 3 T cell receptor beta chains presented below share a single source sample, sequenced in a study of T cells in Graves' hyperthyroidism and ophthalmopathy. The investigators amplified TCR beta CDR3 regions from RNA transcripts. When the TCR CDR3 underwent first-round RT-PCR, the HTBI primer set was used. Each CDR3 protein gets one entry after TCRdb re-called the multiplex PCR reads with MiXCR. Altogether about half a million distinct CDR3 sequences are present, approximately 16% being singletons, with the ten largest covering about 31%. The sample comprised blood. The origin of the receptors is a woman under 40 with Graves' ophthalmopathy.

This clonotype was recorded at least ten times. The chain links TRBV30 to TRBJ2-7, with 12 positions matching TRBD2. Per germline, CDR1 GTSNPN and CDR2 SVGIG (reference sequence). This CDR3 is built from 13 residues. V lost 5 bases and J lost 10; bases outside the gene matches: 9. The CDR3 is CAWSGLAGIPQYF. CDR3 nucleotide sequence: TGTGCCTGGTCCGGACTAGCGGGAATCCCTCAGTACTTC.

At least ten counts were recorded for this clonotype. The chain is built from TRBV7-2 and TRBJ1-2; D not certain. Germline CDR1 reads SGHTA; CDR2 reads FQGNSA. V lost 1 base to trimming and J lost 6 bases, with 12 bases between them. This CDR3 has 14 residues. This CDR3 reads CASSLERLSDGYTF. The CDR3 coding sequence is TGTGCCAGCAGCTTAGAAAGACTATCGGATGGCTACACCTTC.

In the case of this clonotype: A much larger clone differs from this one at a single base, so this may be a read error. The chain links TRBV7-2 to TRBJ2-2, with 7 bases lining up with TRBD2. Germline V gene lookup returns CDR1 SGHTA and CDR2 FQGNSA. J was trimmed by 4 bases and V by 4 bases; bases with no gene match: 12. The CDR3 extends over 17 amino acids. CDR3 DNA: TGTGCCAGCAGCTCCCCGCTCCGGGACTACCCCACCGGGGAGCTGTTTTTT. Encoded protein: CASSSPLRDYPTGELFF.